This T cell receptor beta chain was sequenced during a study of Ad26.COV2.S vaccination and SARS-CoV-2 variants. Overall study context: As a participant in COV1001, the donor was in the Ad26.COV2.S trial arm.

Treatment described: 15 to 20 received Ad26.COV2.S at low or high dose, single or two shots; five or six received placebo; per-sample allocation not given. Sampling was performed 63 days after the first vaccine or placebo injection. Wuhan-strain SARS-CoV-2 spike was expressed by the Ad26 vector that made up the vaccine. About this clone: As yet, its antigen is unknown.

Profiling relied on immunoSEQ multiplex PCR, and the TCRdb table lists in-frame clones only, not all of them. The table shows roughly 380,000 clones, with 88% occurring only once. Germline lookup yields CDR1 LGHDT and CDR2 YNNKEL (reference sequence). This CDR3 is 13 amino acids long. Trimming cost V 4 bases and J 0 bases, with 6 bases left between them. Regarding the study as a whole: The placebo group had lower spike-specific TCR breadth than the vaccine recipients did.

J is TRBJ1-1 and V is TRBV3-1 (or the pseudogene TRBV3-2), with no clear D. Sample: peripheral blood, taken in a trial of Ad26.COV2.S vaccine versus placebo. This clonotype originated in a person aged 18-60 years who received the Ad26.COV2.S COVID-19 vaccine or a placebo. The CDR3: CASSPAMNTEAFF. The CDR3 DNA reads as TGTGCCAGCAGCCCCGCGATGAACACTGAAGCTTTCTTT.